Listed below are T cell receptor beta chains from one sample, sequenced in a study of identifying expanded T cells in peripheral blood. Profiling relied on immunoSEQ multiplex PCR, and the TCRdb table lists in-frame clones only, not all of them. Among tens of thousands of clones, roughly four fifths were seen once, and the ten largest hold 17%. Input material: blood. These receptors originate from a person between 18 and 75 years old in good health. The CDR3 runs from the conserved cysteine through the conserved F or W. The D gene is left open where the match is weak. Clone size appears in some rows only: once, few, many, or a class for an expanded clone.

>.|TRBD1|TRBJ1-2|TRBV7-3
CASSLGQGGNYGYTF
TGTGCCAGCAGCTTAGGACAGGGCGGCAACTATGGCTACACCTTC
>.|TRBD2|TRBJ2-1|TRBV11-2
CASSLEGFETSVNEQFF
TGTGCCAGCAGCTTAGAGGGTTTCGAGACTAGCGTAAATGAGCAGTTCTTC
>.|.|TRBJ2-5|TRBV5-4
CASSLDGRGGETQYF
TGTGCCAGCAGCTTAGATGGCAGGGGTGGGGAGACCCAGTACTTC
>.|TRBD1|TRBJ2-2|TRBV7-3
CASTIDRGRELFF
TGTGCCAGCACCATCGACAGGGGCCGGGAGCTGTTTTTT
>.|.|TRBJ1-2|TRBV11-2
CASSGQSQGYGYTF
TGTGCCAGCAGTGGACAGAGCCAGGGGTATGGCTACACCTTC
>few|.|TRBJ1-1|TRBV5-4
CASSLEWGNTEAFF
TGTGCCAGCAGCTTGGAGTGGGGGAACACTGAAGCTTTCTTT
>.|.|TRBJ1-5|TRBV6-1
CASTRASGGNQPQHF
TGTGCCAGCACCCGGGCCTCCGGGGGCAATCAGCCCCAGCATTTT
>few|TRBD2|TRBJ2-1|TRBV27
CASSLHPSGSQDEQFF
TGTGCCAGCAGTTTGCACCCTAGCGGGAGTCAGGATGAGCAGTTCTTC
>.|.|TRBJ2-1|TRBV19
CASSIPMGSYNEQFF
TGTGCCAGTAGTATACCGATGGGCTCCTACAATGAGCAGTTCTTC
>.|TRBD1|TRBJ1-1|TRBV11-1
CASSFSGTGNTEAFF
TGTGCCAGCAGCTTTTCCGGGACAGGGAACACTGAAGCTTTCTTT
>.|.|TRBJ1-6|TRBV6-1
CASNTKGGGNSPLHF
TGTGCCAGCAACACAAAGGGGGGAGGAAATTCACCCCTCCACTTT
>.|TRBD2|TRBJ2-1|TRBV5-1
CASSGTGTSYNEQFF
TGCGCCAGCAGCGGAACCGGGACTAGCTACAATGAGCAGTTCTTC
>.|.|TRBJ2-1|TRBV27
CASSLLVGDRNNEQFF
TGTGCCAGCAGTTTACTGGTAGGAGACAGAAACAATGAGCAGTTCTTC
>.|.|TRBJ1-4|TRBV11-3
CASSLGLKNEKLFF
TGTGCCAGCAGCTTGGGACTGAAGAATGAAAAACTGTTTTTT
>.|.|TRBJ1-3|TRBV9
CASTDGLDSGNTIYF
TGTGCCAGCACCGATGGACTGGACTCTGGAAACACCATATATTTT
>medium-sized|TRBD2|TRBJ2-3|TRBV7-9
CASSPGLAGVADTQYF
TGTGCCAGCAGCCCGGGACTAGCGGGAGTAGCAGATACGCAGTATTTT
>.|.|TRBJ1-2|TRBV7-9
CASSRVTGESYGYTF
TGTGCCAGCAGCCGAGTCACGGGGGAGTCATATGGCTACACCTTC
>.|.|TRBJ2-7|TRBV7-2
CASRPPGPNYEQYF
TGTGCCAGCAGACCACCGGGACCCAACTACGAGCAGTACTTC
>.|.|TRBJ1-1|TRBV5-1
CASRSTAVSGTEAFF
TGCGCCAGCAGATCAACAGCGGTCTCGGGGACTGAAGCTTTCTTT
>.|TRBD2|TRBJ2-3|TRBV6-1
CASGLAGGTQYF
TGTGCCAGCGGACTAGCAGGAGGGACGCAGTATTTT
>.|TRBD2|TRBJ2-7|TRBV11-2
CASSPGLAGVLYEQYF
TGTGCCAGCAGCCCTGGACTAGCGGGAGTTTTGTACGAGCAGTACTTC
>.|TRBD2|TRBJ2-3|TRBV5-1
CASSTGGGTDTQYF
TGCGCCAGTAGCACGGGGGGTGGCACAGATACGCAGTATTTT
>.|TRBD2|TRBJ2-3|TRBV25-1
CASSEFSSGSTDTQYF
TGTGCCAGCAGTGAATTTTCTAGCGGAAGCACAGATACGCAGTATTTT
>.|TRBD2|TRBJ2-5|TRBV11-3
CASSSSGEFRETQYF
TGTGCCAGCAGCTCAAGCGGGGAGTTTAGGGAGACCCAGTACTTC
>.|.|TRBJ1-4|TRBV15
CATSRDRGSTNEKLFF
TGTGCCACCAGCAGAGATCGGGGGTCAACTAATGAAAAACTGTTTTTT
>.|.|TRBJ1-1|TRBV30
CAWSGQGYTEAFF
TGTGCCTGGTCGGGTCAGGGCTACACTGAAGCTTTCTTT
>.|.|TRBJ2-1|TRBV5-4
CASSLPPLYNEQFF
TGTGCCAGCAGCTTACCGCCCCTGTACAATGAGCAGTTCTTC
>few|.|TRBJ2-2|TRBV7-2
CASRKSAANTGELFF
TGTGCCAGCAGGAAATCAGCGGCCAACACCGGGGAGCTGTTTTTT
>.|.|TRBJ2-6|TRBV9
CASSVGRGRTSGANVLTF
TGTGCCAGCAGCGTAGGTCGAGGACGGACCTCTGGGGCCAACGTCCTGACTTTC
>.|.|TRBJ1-1|TRBV18
CASSPGANTEAFF
TGTGCCAGCTCACCCGGGGCGAACACTGAAGCTTTCTTT
>.|.|TRBJ1-3|TRBV19
CASNARGGLSGNTIYF
TGTGCCAGTAATGCCCGGGGTGGGCTCTCTGGAAACACCATATATTTT
>.|TRBD1|TRBJ2-5|TRBV7-6
CASSPRGTHPYF
TGTGCCAGCAGCCCCAGGGGGACACATCCCTACTTC
>.|.|TRBJ1-2|TRBV7-8
CASSLAQANYGYTF
TGTGCCAGCAGCTTAGCACAAGCGAACTATGGCTACACCTTC
>.|TRBD1|TRBJ2-6|TRBV5-1
CASSLAGTGFAGANVLTF
TGCGCCAGCAGCTTGGCCGGGACAGGGTTTGCTGGGGCCAACGTCCTGACTTTC
>.|TRBD1|TRBJ1-3|TRBV7-8
CASSQNGQAIFGNTIYF
TGTGCCAGCAGCCAGAATGGACAGGCCATTTTTGGAAACACCATATATTTT
>.|.|TRBJ1-5|TRBV12-5
CASGQDQPQHF
TGTGCTAGTGGTCAAGATCAGCCCCAGCATTTT
>.|.|TRBJ2-3|TRBV4-1
CASSHTGTGDTDTQYF
TGCGCCAGCAGCCATACCGGGACGGGTGACACAGATACGCAGTATTTT
>.|.|TRBJ1-1|TRBV5-1
CASSVDARAARVAFF
TGCGCCAGCAGCGTGGATGCTCGGGCCGCCAGGGTTGCTTTCTTT
>.|TRBD2|TRBJ2-3|TRBV7-2
CASSLLAGGTDTQYF
TGTGCCAGCAGCTTACTAGCGGGAGGGACAGATACGCAGTATTTT
>.|TRBD2|TRBJ2-1|TRBV4-1
CASSLLAGAFGEQFF
TGCGCCAGCAGCCTCCTAGCGGGGGCTTTCGGTGAGCAGTTCTTC
>.|.|TRBJ2-5|TRBV5-1
CASSPVGSQQETQYF
TGCGCCAGCAGCCCGGTGGGCTCCCAACAAGAGACCCAGTACTTC
>.|.|TRBJ1-1|TRBV9
CASSPTRGPNTEAFF
TGTGCCAGCAGCCCGACCAGGGGACCTAACACTGAAGCTTTCTTT
>once|.|TRBJ1-2|TRBV5-6
CASKMDYRANYGYTF
TGTGCCAGCAAGATGGACTACAGAGCTAACTATGGCTACACCTTC
>.|.|TRBJ2-7|TRBV4-3
CASSRSNSEQYF
TGCGCCAGCAGCCGCTCAAATTCCGAGCAGTACTTC
>.|.|TRBJ2-1|TRBV19
CASSIDQSSSYNEQFF
TGTGCCAGTAGTATAGACCAGTCGAGCTCCTACAATGAGCAGTTCTTC
>.|.|TRBJ1-1|TRBV23-1
CASSHRAHTEAFF
TGCGCCAGCAGTCACCGGGCCCACACTGAAGCTTTCTTT
>.|.|TRBJ2-2|TRBV5-4
CASSLASGSTGELFF
TGTGCCAGCAGCTTGGCCTCAGGATCCACCGGGGAGCTGTTTTTT
>.|TRBD1|TRBJ2-7|TRBV30
CAGDRGSYEQYF
TGTGCCGGGGACAGGGGCTCCTACGAGCAGTACTTC
>.|.|TRBJ2-7|TRBV27
CASSLSYGGPYEQYF
TGTGCCAGCAGTTTATCATACGGGGGACCCTACGAGCAGTACTTC
>.|.|TRBJ2-7|TRBV4-1
CASSQVAGFEQYF
TGCGCCAGCAGCCAAGTGGCGGGGTTCGAGCAGTACTTC
>.|TRBD1|TRBJ2-3|TRBV4-3
CASSQAVSQGVPDTQYF
TGCGCCAGCAGCCAAGCCGTCAGCCAGGGGGTACCGGATACGCAGTATTTT
>.|TRBD1|TRBJ1-2|TRBV19
CASSSGTGEGYGYTF
TGTGCCAGTAGCTCGGGGACAGGGGAAGGCTATGGCTACACCTTC
>few|.|TRBJ2-3|TRBV9
CASSGTGGSAGGLTDTQYF
TGTGCCAGCAGCGGAACAGGGGGCTCAGCGGGAGGGCTCACAGATACGCAGTATTTT
>.|.|TRBJ2-7|TRBV18
CASSPLAEQYF
TGTGCCAGCTCACCACTGGCCGAGCAGTACTTC
>.|TRBD1|TRBJ1-2|TRBV6-5
CASSYLQGRLRYGYTF
TGTGCCAGCAGTTACTTACAGGGGCGACTTCGGTATGGCTACACCTTC
>.|.|TRBJ2-4|TRBV6-6
CASGAKERGKNIQYF
TGTGCCAGCGGGGCAAAAGAAAGGGGCAAAAACATTCAGTACTTC
>.|.|TRBJ1-5|TRBV7-9
CASSLELTANNQPQHF
TGTGCCAGCAGCTTAGAATTGACCGCAAACAATCAGCCCCAGCATTTT
>few|TRBD2|TRBJ2-7|TRBV11-2
CASSQTGTSGPSSYEQYF
TGTGCCAGCAGCCAAACCGGGACTAGCGGGCCCAGCTCCTACGAGCAGTACTTC
>few|TRBD1|TRBJ1-6|TRBV2
CASGGQGYSPLHF
TGTGCCAGCGGGGGACAGGGTTATTCACCCCTCCACTTT